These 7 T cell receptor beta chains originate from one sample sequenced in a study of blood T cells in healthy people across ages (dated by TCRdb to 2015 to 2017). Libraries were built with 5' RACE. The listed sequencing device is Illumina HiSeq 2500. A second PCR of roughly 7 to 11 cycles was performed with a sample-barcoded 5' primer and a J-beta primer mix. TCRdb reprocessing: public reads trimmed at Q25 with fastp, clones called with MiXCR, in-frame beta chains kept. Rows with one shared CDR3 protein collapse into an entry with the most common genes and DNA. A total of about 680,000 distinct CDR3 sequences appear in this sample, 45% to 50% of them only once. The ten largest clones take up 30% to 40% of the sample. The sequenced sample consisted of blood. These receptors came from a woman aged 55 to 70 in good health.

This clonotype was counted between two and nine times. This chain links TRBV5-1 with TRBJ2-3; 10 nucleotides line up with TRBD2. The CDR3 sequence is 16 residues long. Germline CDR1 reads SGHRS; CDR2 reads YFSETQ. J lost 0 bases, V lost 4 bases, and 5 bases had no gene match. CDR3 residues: CASSPGLADSTDTQYF. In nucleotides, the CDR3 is TGCGCCAGCAGCCCCGGACTAGCGGATAGCACAGATACGCAGTATTTT.

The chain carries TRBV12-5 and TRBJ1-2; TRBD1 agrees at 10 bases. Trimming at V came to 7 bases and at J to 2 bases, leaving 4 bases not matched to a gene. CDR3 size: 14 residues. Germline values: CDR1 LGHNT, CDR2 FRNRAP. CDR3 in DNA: TGTGCTAGTGCCCCGGGACAGGGGAACTATGGCTACACCTTC. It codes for CASAPGQGNYGYTF.

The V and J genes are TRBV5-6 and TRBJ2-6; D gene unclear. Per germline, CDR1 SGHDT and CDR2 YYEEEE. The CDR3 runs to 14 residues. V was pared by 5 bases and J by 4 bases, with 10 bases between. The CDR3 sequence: CASRYSGGANVLTF. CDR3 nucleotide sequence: TGTGCCAGCAGGTATTCTGGAGGGGCCAACGTCCTGACTTTC.

DNA of the CDR3: TGTGCCATCAGTGAGTCTGCGGGAGTGAACAATGAGCAGTACTTC. Translated, it gives CAISESAGVNNEQYF. The rearrangement uses TRBV10-3 and TRBJ2-5; 7 nucleotides line up with TRBD2. V trimming: 0 bases; J trimming: 11 bases; junction bases outside the gene matches: 12. This CDR3 is 15 amino acids long. Germline V gene sequence: CDR1 ENHRY, CDR2 SYGVKD.

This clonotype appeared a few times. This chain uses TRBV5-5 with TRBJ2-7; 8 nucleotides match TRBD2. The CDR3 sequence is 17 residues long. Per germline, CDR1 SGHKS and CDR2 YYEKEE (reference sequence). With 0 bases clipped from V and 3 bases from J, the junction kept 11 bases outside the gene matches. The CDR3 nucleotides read TGTGCCAGCAGCTTGGCGGTAGCGGGAAAGGGGTTCTACGAGCAGTACTTC. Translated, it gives CASSLAVAGKGFYEQYF.

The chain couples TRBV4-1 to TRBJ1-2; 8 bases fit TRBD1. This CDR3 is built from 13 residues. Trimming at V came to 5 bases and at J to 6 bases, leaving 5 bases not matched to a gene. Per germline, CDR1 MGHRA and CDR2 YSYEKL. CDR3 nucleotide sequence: TGCGCCAGCAGCTCTTGGACAGGGCATGGCTACACCTTC. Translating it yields CASSSWTGHGYTF.

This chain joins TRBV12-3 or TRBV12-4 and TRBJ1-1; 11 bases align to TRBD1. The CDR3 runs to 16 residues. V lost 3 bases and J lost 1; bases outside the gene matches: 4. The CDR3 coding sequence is TGTGCCAGCAGTTTCCCTGGGACAGGGGGGAACACTGAAGCTTTCTTT. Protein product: CASSFPGTGGNTEAFF.